A selection of T cell receptor beta chains follows, all from one sample in a study of shared clonotypes between healthy human individuals. Repertoires were generated with immunoSEQ multiplex PCR, while TCRdb's copy carries only in-frame clones and drops some. The table lists 97,000 or so clones, approximately 44% of them singletons. Sequencing input: PBMCs. These receptors originate from a middle-aged woman in good health. Some clones in this sample may be carry-over from other donors' samples. CDR3s include the opening cysteine and the closing phenylalanine or tryptophan. A D gene is named only where the DNA matches it firmly. Rows may omit the clone size; those that give it use once, few, many or a size class.

>-|TRBV6-5|TRBJ2-1|-
TGTGCCAGCAGTTCCATAAGGGGGGCCCAGCAGTTCTTC
CASSSIRGAQQFF
>-|TRBV7-9|TRBJ1-1|TRBD1
TGTGCCAGCAGCTTAGTCAGGGGGCGCGGCACTGAAGCTTTCTTT
CASSLVRGRGTEAFF
>-|TRBV2|TRBJ1-5|-
TGTGCCAGCAGTAGCCGGCAAGTTTATAGCAATCAGCCCCAGCATTTT
CASSSRQVYSNQPQHF
>many|TRBV7-3|TRBJ2-1|-
TGTGCCAGCAGCTTAGTCCGGGACAATGAGCAGTTCTTC
CASSLVRDNEQFF
>-|TRBV14|TRBJ2-7|-
TGTGCCAGCAGCCAAGGACGGGCCTACGAGCAGTACTTC
CASSQGRAYEQYF
>-|TRBV28|TRBJ1-5|-
TGTGCCAGCAGTCCCGACGGTAGCAATCAGCCCCAGCATTTT
CASSPDGSNQPQHF
>-|TRBV2|TRBJ1-2|-
TGTGCCAGCAGTAAAACGTGGGGGGGAATCACTAACTATGGCTACACCTTC
CASSKTWGGITNYGYTF
>few|TRBV7-2|TRBJ2-7|-
TGTGCCAGCAGCTTGACACCCCAGGTGTACGAGCAGTACTTC
CASSLTPQVYEQYF
>once|TRBV27|TRBJ1-1|TRBD1
TGTGCCAGCAGTCTACAGGGGGGGACTGAAGCTTTCTTT
CASSLQGGTEAFF
>many|TRBV19|TRBJ2-5|-
TGTGCCAGTAAGCGACCGGAGGAAGAGACCCAGTACTTC
CASKRPEEETQYF
>few|TRBV6-4|TRBJ2-1|TRBD2
TGTGCCAGCAGTGAGACTAGCGGGAGAGGCAATGAGCAGTTCTTC
CASSETSGRGNEQFF
>few|TRBV5-6|TRBJ1-2|-
TGTGCCAGCAGCCTCCGGGGGGGCTACACCTTC
CASSLRGGYTF
>few|TRBV7-8|TRBJ2-3|-
TGTGCCAGCAGCCTACAGAGTAGCGGCACAGATACGCAGTATTTT
CASSLQSSGTDTQYF
>-|TRBV5-1|TRBJ2-7|TRBD2
TGCGCCAGCAGCTTGGCAGCTAGCGGGAGCCACGAGCAGTACTTC
CASSLAASGSHEQYF
>-|TRBV27|TRBJ2-7|TRBD1
TGTGCCAGCAGTTCATACAGGGGGCTCGAGCAGTACTTC
CASSSYRGLEQYF
>-|TRBV15|TRBJ2-7|-
TGTGCCACCAGCCGGACAGCAAGCTCCTACGAGCAGTACTTC
CATSRTASSYEQYF
>-|TRBV28|TRBJ2-3|-
TGTGCCAGCAGGGACGTTGGAGATACGCAGTATTTT
CASRDVGDTQYF
>once|TRBV18|TRBJ2-2|-
TGTGCCAGCTCACCGGGGACTCCCGCGAACACCGGGGAGCTGTTTTTT
CASSPGTPANTGELFF
>once|TRBV18|TRBJ1-4|-
TGTGCCAGCTCAAAGACCGCCACATCGTTGACTAATGAAAAACTGTTTTTT
CASSKTATSLTNEKLFF
>-|TRBV27|TRBJ1-1|-
TGTGCCAGCAGTTTATCGGGGGGTGCTGAAGCTTTCTTT
CASSLSGGAEAFF
>many|TRBV2|TRBJ1-2|-
TGTGCCAGCGGACAGAACTATGGCTACACCTTC
CASGQNYGYTF
>-|TRBV4-2|TRBJ1-6|TRBD1
TGTGCCAGCAGCCATCCCCAGTACAGGGGGAGGAATTCACCCCTCCACTTT
CASSHPQYRGRNSPLHF
>many|TRBV19|TRBJ1-5|-
TGTGCCAGTAGTAAACCCAATCAGCCCCAGCATTTT
CASSKPNQPQHF
>-|TRBV6-5|TRBJ1-2|TRBD1
TGTGCCAGCAGTTACAGGGACAGGGGCCGGCTTGGCTACACCTTC
CASSYRDRGRLGYTF
>-|TRBV5-8|TRBJ1-2|-
TGTGCCAGCAGCCTCGAAGGGGGTTACACAGGCTACACCTTC
CASSLEGGYTGYTF
>few|TRBV29-1|TRBJ2-1|-
TGCAGCGTTGACGGGTTAAAAAACAATGAGCAGTTCTTC
CSVDGLKNNEQFF
>many|TRBV20-1|TRBJ2-1|-
TGCAGTGCTTCTCTAGGTGAGCAGTTCTTC
CSASLGEQFF
>-|TRBV6-6|TRBJ1-3|-
TGTGCCAGCAGCCCGAGGGCTGGAAACACCATATATTTT
CASSPRAGNTIYF
>-|TRBV29-1|TRBJ2-2|TRBD2
TGCAGCGGCGCCGTGCGGGAGGGGAACACCGGGGAGCTGTTTTTT
CSGAVREGNTGELFF